Included here is one T cell receptor (beta chain) sequence, with context. This entry is derived from a study of patients and donors after allogeneic stem cell transplantation. Germline V gene sequence: CDR1 LNHDA, CDR2 SQIVND (reference sequence). The CDR3 covers 15 residues. V was trimmed by 6 bases and J by 7 bases, leaving 19 bases between them. A single record per CDR3 protein comes from TCRdb applying MiXCR to the RT-PCR reads. The sample lists 390,000 or so distinct CDR3 sequences; under 20% were seen once. The TCR was taken from a human donor who was either an allogeneic HSCT recipient or a stem cell or donor lymphocyte infusion donor (not recorded which). It is not recorded whose cells these are; they may come from a transplant donor. The chain couples TRBV19 to TRBJ1-5; D is ambiguous. The sequencing input was blood, either unsorted or a sorted T cell fraction (not recorded which). CDR3 sequence reads: CASRPTPGERQPQHF. In nucleotides, the CDR3 is TGTGCCAGTAGACCGACACCTGGGGAAAGACAGCCCCAGCATTTT.